Given below is one T cell receptor beta chain in context. What it binds is not known. The sample originates from a study of T cell responses to AZD1222 COVID-19 vaccine. General study findings and limits: Scientists sampled the repertoires only once the peak T cell response had passed. Seropositive status at baseline applied to only a handful of AZD1222 recipients. Possibly, clonal diversity was underestimated; donors were largely white British and included more females.

With V trimmed by 0 bases and J by 4 bases, 9 bases remained unmatched. This CDR3 is 17 amino acids long. Germline CDR1 SGHKS, CDR2 YYEKEE (reference sequence). The table came from immunoSEQ multiplex PCR; TCRdb's copy has only in-frame clones and leaves some out. The sample has 55,000 to 80,000 clones, 76% seen once. This TCR came from an adult in good health. The rearrangement joins TRBV5-5 to TRBJ2-2; 7 bases fit TRBD1. Sequences were derived from peripheral blood, sampled on day 0 of AZD1222 vaccination. Here the CDR3 reads CASSLAPDRVVTGELFF. The CDR3 nucleotides are TGTGCCAGCAGCTTGGCCCCCGACAGGGTCGTCACCGGGGAGCTGTTTTTT.